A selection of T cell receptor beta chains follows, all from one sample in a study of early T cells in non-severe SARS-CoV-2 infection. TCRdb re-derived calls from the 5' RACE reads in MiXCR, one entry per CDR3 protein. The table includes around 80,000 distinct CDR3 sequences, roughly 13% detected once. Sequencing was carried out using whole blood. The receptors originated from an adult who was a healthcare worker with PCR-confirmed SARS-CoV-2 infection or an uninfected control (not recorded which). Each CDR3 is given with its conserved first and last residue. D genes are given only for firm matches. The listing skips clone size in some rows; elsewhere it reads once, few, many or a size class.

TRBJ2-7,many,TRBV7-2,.,CASSLAGGLYEQYF,TGTGCCAGCAGCTTAGCGGGGGGCCTCTACGAGCAGTACTTC
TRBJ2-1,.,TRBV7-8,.,CASSFSRVNNEQFF,TGTGCCAGCAGCTTTTCGCGGGTGAACAATGAGCAGTTCTTC
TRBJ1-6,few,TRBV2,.,CATHPGNDSPLHF,TGTGCCACCCACCCGGGGAACGATTCACCCCTCCACTTT
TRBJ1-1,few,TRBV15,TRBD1,CATSKKQGATEAFF,TGTGCCACCAGCAAAAAACAGGGGGCGACTGAAGCTTTCTTT
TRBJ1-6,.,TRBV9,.,CASSVGGGPLHF,TGTGCCAGCAGCGTAGGTGGGGGACCCCTCCACTTT
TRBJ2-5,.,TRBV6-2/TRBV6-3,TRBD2,CASSMGLAVQETQYF,TGTGCCAGCAGTATGGGACTAGCGGTCCAAGAGACCCAGTACTTC
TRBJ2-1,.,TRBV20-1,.,CSASGVSQDEQFF,TGCAGTGCTAGTGGGGTCAGTCAGGATGAGCAGTTCTTC
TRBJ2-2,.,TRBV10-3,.,CAISDKTNTGELFF,TGTGCCATCAGTGACAAAACGAACACCGGGGAGCTGTTTTTT
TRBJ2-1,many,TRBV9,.,CASSVERTAGNLYNEQFF,TGTGCCAGCAGCGTAGAGCGGACCGCGGGAAACCTCTACAATGAGCAGTTCTTC
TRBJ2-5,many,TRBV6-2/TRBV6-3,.,CATTLGRQETQYF,TGTGCCACCACACTGGGTCGTCAAGAGACCCAGTACTTC
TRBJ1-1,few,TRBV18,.,CASSPPSRGRVTEAFF,TGTGCCAGCTCACCACCGAGCCGGGGGCGAGTCACTGAAGCTTTCTTT
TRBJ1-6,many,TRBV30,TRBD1,CAWSDQGANNSPLHF,TGTGCCTGGAGTGACCAGGGGGCCAACAATTCACCCCTCCACTTT
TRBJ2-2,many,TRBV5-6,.,CASSWGQGAGELFF,.
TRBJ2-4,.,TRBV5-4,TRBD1,CASSFEDRRNIQYF,TGTGCCAGCAGCTTCGAGGACAGGCGGAACATTCAGTACTTC
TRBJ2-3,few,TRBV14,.,CASSLHTTGPDTQYF,TGTGCCAGCAGCCTTCACACCACAGGGCCAGATACGCAGTATTTT
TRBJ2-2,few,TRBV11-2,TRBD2,CASSWGTTTTGELFF,TGTGCCAGCAGCTGGGGGACTACCACCACCGGGGAGCTGTTTTTT
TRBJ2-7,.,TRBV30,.,CAWSVADYEQYF,TGTGCCTGGAGTGTGGCAGACTACGAGCAGTACTTC
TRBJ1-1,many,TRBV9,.,CASSVAPLVRGDWNTEAFF,TGTGCCAGCAGCGTAGCCCCCCTGGTACGGGGGGATTGGAACACTGAAGCTTTCTTT
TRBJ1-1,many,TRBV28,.,CASSLGHLNTEAFF,TGTGCCAGCAGTTTAGGACATCTGAACACTGAAGCTTTCTTT
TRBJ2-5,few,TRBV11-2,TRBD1,CASSLGTGSVETQYF,TGTGCCAGCAGCTTAGGGACAGGGAGCGTCGAGACCCAGTACTTC
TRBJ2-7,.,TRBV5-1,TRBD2,CASGWLGGNSYEQYF,TGCGCCAGCGGCTGGCTGGGGGGGAACTCCTACGAGCAGTACTTC
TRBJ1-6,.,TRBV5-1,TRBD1,CASSREGTAHNSPLHF,TGCGCCAGCAGCCGAGAGGGGACAGCCCATAATTCACCCCTCCACTTT
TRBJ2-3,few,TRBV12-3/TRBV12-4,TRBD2,CASSQTSGTDTQYF,TGTGCCAGCAGTCAGACTAGCGGCACAGATACGCAGTATTTT
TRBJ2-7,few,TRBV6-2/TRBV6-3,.,CASRIMTGEQYF,TGTGCCAGCAGAATCATGACGGGGGAGCAGTACTTC
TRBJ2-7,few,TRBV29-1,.,CSVAPGPGEQYF,TGCAGCGTTGCCCCGGGTCCAGGCGAGCAGTACTTC
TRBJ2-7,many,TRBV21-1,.,CAGRGQGHNFYEQYF,TGTGCCGGTCGAGGGCAGGGTCATAATTTCTACGAGCAGTACTTC
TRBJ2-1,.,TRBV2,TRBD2,CASSVPPGTSGVVEQFF,TGTGCCAGCAGCGTTCCTCCGGGGACTAGCGGGGTAGTTGAGCAGTTCTTC
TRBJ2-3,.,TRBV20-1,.,CSAPEGGTDTQYF,TGCAGTGCCCCGGAGGGGGGCACAGATACGCAGTATTTT
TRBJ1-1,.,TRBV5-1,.,CASSLDWGRTNTEAFF,TGCGCCAGCAGCTTGGATTGGGGGCGCACCAACACTGAAGCTTTCTTT
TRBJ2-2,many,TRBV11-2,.,CASSLGGSRKTGELFF,TGTGCCAGCAGCCTGGGGGGCAGCAGAAAAACCGGGGAGCTGTTTTTT
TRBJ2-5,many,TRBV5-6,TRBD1,CASSLPLTGGGETQYF,TGTGCCAGCAGCTTGCCCCTGACAGGGGGCGGAGAGACCCAGTACTTC
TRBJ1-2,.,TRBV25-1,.,CASSESTGGYTF,TGTGCCAGCAGTGAAAGTACAGGCGGCTACACCTTC
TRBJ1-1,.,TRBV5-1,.,CASSIQGASTEAFF,TGCGCCAGCAGCATACAGGGTGCTAGCACTGAAGCTTTCTTT
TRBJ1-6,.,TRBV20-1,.,CSARSGNYNSPLHF,TGCAGTGCTAGGTCGGGGAACTATAATTCACCCCTCCACTTT
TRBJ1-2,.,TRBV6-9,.,CASLTGLLPDDGYTF,TGTGCCAGCTTAACAGGGCTACTACCCGACGATGGCTACACCTTC
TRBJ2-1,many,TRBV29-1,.,CSERGTVSSYNEQFF,TGCAGCGAACGCGGGACAGTCAGCTCCTACAATGAGCAGTTCTTC
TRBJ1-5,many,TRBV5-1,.,CASSLTPDSNQPQHF,TGCGCCAGCAGCTTGACGCCAGATAGCAATCAGCCCCAGCATTTT
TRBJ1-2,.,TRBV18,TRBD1,CASSPNSGQGVNGYTF,TGTGCCAGCTCACCCAACAGTGGACAGGGAGTTAATGGCTACACCTTC
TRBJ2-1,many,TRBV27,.,CASSLLLSSGKLYNEQFF,TGTGCCAGCAGTTTACTTCTATCCTCCGGGAAGCTTTACAATGAGCAGTTCTTC
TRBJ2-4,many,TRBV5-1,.,CASSTLGVGIQYF,TGCGCCAGCAGCACGCTTGGGGTGGGCATTCAGTACTTC
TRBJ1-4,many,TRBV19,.,CASSPEGHLEKLFF,TGTGCCAGTAGTCCCGAAGGACATCTGGAAAAACTGTTTTTT
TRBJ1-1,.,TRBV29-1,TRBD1,CSVATGGTEAFF,TGCAGCGTGGCGACAGGGGGGACTGAAGCTTTCTTT
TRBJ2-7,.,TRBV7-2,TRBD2,CASSPIPSGGLHYEQYF,TGTGCCAGCAGCCCAATTCCTAGCGGGGGGCTCCACTACGAGCAGTACTTC
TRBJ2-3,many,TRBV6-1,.,CASSESRGSTDTQYF,TGTGCCAGCAGTGAATCCAGGGGAAGTACAGATACGCAGTATTTT
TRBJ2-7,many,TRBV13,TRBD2,CASRIAGAPYEQYF,TGTGCCAGCAGGATAGCGGGGGCACCCTACGAGCAGTACTTC
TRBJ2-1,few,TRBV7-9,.,CATRGTGADNEQFF,TGTGCTACCCGGGGGACGGGGGCGGACAATGAGCAGTTCTTC
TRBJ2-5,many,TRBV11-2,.,CASTLQETQYF,TGTGCCAGCACCCTCCAAGAGACCCAGTACTTC
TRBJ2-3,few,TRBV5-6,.,CASRRGGGTDTQYF,TGTGCCAGCAGAAGAGGGGGGGGCACAGATACGCAGTATTTT
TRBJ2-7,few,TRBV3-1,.,CASSQASFRTEQYF,TGTGCCAGCAGCCAAGCGAGCTTCAGGACCGAGCAGTACTTC
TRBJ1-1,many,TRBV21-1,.,CASSKDGGPSGTEAFF,TGTGCCAGCAGCAAAGATGGGGGACCCTCGGGCACTGAAGCTTTCTTT
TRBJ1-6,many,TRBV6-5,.,CASSYSPNPRDNSPLHF,TGTGCCAGCAGTTACTCTCCGAATCCGCGGGATAATTCACCCCTCCACTTT
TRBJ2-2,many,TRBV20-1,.,CSAPNRVGTGELFF,TGCAGTGCTCCTAACAGGGTGGGCACCGGGGAGCTGTTTTTT
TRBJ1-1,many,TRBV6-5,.,CASWRGYTEAFF,TGTGCCAGCTGGCGGGGTTACACTGAAGCTTTCTTT
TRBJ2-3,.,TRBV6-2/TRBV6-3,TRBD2,CASTTTSGAQRGTTQYF,TGTGCCAGCACCACAACTAGCGGGGCACAAAGGGGGACTACGCAGTATTTT
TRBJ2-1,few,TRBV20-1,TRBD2,CSALTPSGRFF,TGCAGTGCTTTAACCCCTAGCGGCAGATTCTTC
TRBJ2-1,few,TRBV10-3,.,CAISESGRGEHNEQFF,TGTGCCATCAGTGAGTCCGGCAGAGGGGAGCACAATGAGCAGTTCTTC
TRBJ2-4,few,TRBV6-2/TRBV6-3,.,CASSYSADAGAGKNIQYF,TGTGCCAGCAGTTACTCCGCTGACGCTGGGGCCGGCAAAAACATTCAGTACTTC
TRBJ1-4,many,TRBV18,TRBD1,CASSLTGGDEKLFF,TGTGCCAGCTCACTCACAGGGGGGGATGAAAAACTGTTTTTT